Below, 16 T cell receptor beta chains from the same sample are listed, as sequenced in a study of HIV-infected children after antiretroviral therapy interruption. A 3' RACE protocol on RNA, with unique molecular identifiers, produced the TCR library. In TCRdb, the 3' RACE reads were re-called with MiXCR into one record per CDR3 protein. Found here are around 47,000 distinct CDR3 sequences, around 4.5% of them singletons; the top ten hold 0.7%. Specified treatment: PENTA 11 planned treatment interruption arm or continuous ART arm. The starting material was CD45RA+ CD4+ T cells from PBMCs, pooled from several time points, obtained from a donor given antiretroviral therapy, either interrupted or continuous. The sample's subset: naive CD4+ CD45RA+ CD45RO- T cells. All receptors come from a pool of human donors with HIV.

This clonotype was seen ten or more times. This sequence joins TRBV12-3 or TRBV12-4 and TRBJ1-1, with no clear D. V gave up 6 bases and J gave up 3 bases, with 14 bases separating them. This CDR3 has 14 amino acids. CDR3 in amino acids: CASSVRSPDTEAFF. CDR3 in DNA: TGTGCCAGCAGCGTCCGTAGTCCGGACACTGAAGCTTTCTTT.

The table lists this clonotype with many counts. The CDR3, as DNA: TGCGCCAGCAGCCGGACCACAGCGGGGAGTCAAGAGACCCAGTACTTC. This sequence encodes CASSRTTAGSQETQYF. V usage is TRBV5-1 and J usage is TRBJ2-5; the match to TRBD2 covers 7 bases. The CDR3 is 16 amino acids. J gave up 2 bases and V 4 bases, and 11 bases lay outside the gene matches. The germline gives CDR1 SGHRS, CDR2 YFSETQ. Combining the CDR3 with reference TRBV5-1 and TRBJ2-5 gives the whole variable domain KAGVTQTPRYLIKTRGQQVTLSCSPISGHRSVSWYQQTPGQGLQFLFEYFSETQRNKGNFPGRFSGRQFSNSRSEMNVSTLELGDSALYLCASSRTTAGSQETQYFGPGTRLLVL.

This clonotype was observed a few times. The rearrangement joins TRBV28 to TRBJ1-1; D uncertain. Trimming took 8 bases from V and 11 from J, leaving 12 bases between them. Germline loops: CDR1 MDHEN, CDR2 SYDVKM. CDR3 length: 10 amino acids. Here the CDR3 reads CASVMDEAFF. The CDR3 nucleotides read TGTGCCAGCGTCATGGACGAGGCTTTCTTT.

In this sample, this clonotype turned up many times. The rearrangement joins TRBV7-9 to TRBJ1-6; D remains ambiguous. This CDR3 is built from 14 residues. Per the germline V gene, CDR1 is SEHNR and CDR2 is FQNEAQ (reference sequence). V lost 5 bases to trimming and J lost 11 bases, with 16 bases between them. This CDR3 reads CASSPAGLAAPLHF. The DNA of the CDR3 is TGTGCCAGCAGCCCAGCAGGTTTGGCCGCACCCCTCCACTTT.

In its sample, this clonotype was seen many times. The CDR3 sequence: CASSLQNTDTQYF. As DNA, the CDR3 is TGCGCCAGCAGCTTGCAGAACACAGATACGCAGTATTTT. V usage is TRBV5-1 and J usage is TRBJ2-3; D unresolved. V was pared by 1 base and J by 2 bases, with 5 bases between. The CDR3 contains 13 residues. Germline loops: CDR1 SGHRS, CDR2 YFSETQ.

This clonotype was recorded at least ten times. The rearrangement joins TRBV28 to TRBJ2-4; TRBD1 matches at 8 bases. Germline CDR1 is MDHEN and CDR2 is SYDVKM. CDR3 length: 15 amino acids. V was pared by 5 bases and J by 3 bases, with 6 bases of the junction left unmatched. CDR3 bases: TGTGCCAGCAGTACAGGGGGAGCCAACAAAAACATTCAGTACTTC. It yields the protein CASSTGGANKNIQYF.

This clonotype was seen many times. This sequence joins TRBV11-2 and TRBJ2-1; no definite D call. The CDR3 spans 13 residues. V dropped 4 bases and J dropped 5 bases, with 9 bases sitting between them. The germline gives CDR1 SGHAT, CDR2 FQNNGV. CDR3 nucleotides: TGTGCCAGCAGCTCCCCGAAGGACAATGAGCAGTTCTTC. Translating gives CASSSPKDNEQFF. Full variable domain (missing parts from reference TRBV11-2 and TRBJ2-1): EAGVAQSPRYKIIEKRQSVAFWCNPISGHATLYWYQQILGQGPKLLIQFQNNGVVDDSQLPKDRFSAERLKGVDSTLKIQPAKLEDSAVYLCASSSPKDNEQFFGPGTRLTVL.

This clonotype was recorded at least ten times. The V gene is TRBV5-6, the J gene TRBJ2-1, with TRBD2 matching 8 bases. Trimming took 5 bases from V and 7 from J; bases not matched to a gene: 11. This CDR3 region has 15 residues. Germline V CDR1 and CDR2: SGHDT, YYEEEE. The CDR3, as DNA: TGTGCCAGCAGGGAGCGGGGGAAAGGTTTGAATGAGCAGTTCTTC. This translates into CASRERGKGLNEQFF.

This clonotype rates as medium-sized. The CDR3 DNA follows: TGCAGCGCCGGGACTAGCGGGAGAACCTACGAGCAGTACTTC. Translated: CSAGTSGRTYEQYF. The rearrangement uses TRBV29-1 and TRBJ2-7; TRBD2 agrees at 14 bases. The CDR3 consists of 14 residues. Germline assignment: CDR1 SQVTM and CDR2 ANQGSEA. J was trimmed by 2 bases and V by 7 bases; bases with no gene match: 4.

This clonotype has a count of ten or more. The chain joins TRBV29-1 to TRBJ2-7; TRBD2 agrees at 7 bases. The CDR3 has 13 amino acids. Germline V gene data show CDR1 as SQVTM and CDR2 as ANQGSEA. Trimming took 6 bases from V and 2 from J; bases not matched to a gene: 7. The CDR3 reads CSVAHSGAYEQYF. CDR3 coding DNA: TGCAGCGTCGCGCACAGCGGGGCCTACGAGCAGTACTTC.

This clonotype has a handful of counts. J is TRBJ2-5 and V is TRBV15, with D possibly TRBD1 on 5 matching bases. The CDR3 length is 11 residues. V gave up 6 bases and J gave up 5 bases, with 7 bases separating them. Germline CDR1 reads LNHNV; CDR2 reads YYDKDF (reference sequence). This CDR3 is CATSRGETQYF. CDR3 in DNA: TGTGCCACCAGTAGGGGTGAGACCCAGTACTTC. Full variable domain (missing parts from reference TRBV15 and TRBJ2-5): DAMVIQNPRYQVTQFGKPVTLSCSQTLNHNVMYWYQQKSSQAPKLLFHYYDKDFNNEADTPDNFQSRRPNTSFCFLDIRSPGLGDTAMYLCATSRGETQYFGPGTRLLVL.

V and J are TRBV9 and TRBJ2-7; 9 positions match TRBD1. The CDR3 totals 15 residues. Trimming cost V 3 bases and J 4 bases; bases outside gene matches: 8. Per germline, CDR1 SGDLS and CDR2 YYNGEE. Here the CDR3 reads CASSAASGTGYEQYF. The CDR3 region has the DNA TGTGCCAGCAGCGCTGCATCCGGGACAGGGTACGAGCAGTACTTC. The full variable domain, its missing parts supplied by reference TRBV9 and TRBJ2-7, is DSGVTQTPKHLITATGQRVTLRCSPRSGDLSVYWYQQSLDQGLQFLIQYYNGEERAKGNILERFSAQQFPDLHSELNLSSLELGDSALYFCASSAASGTGYEQYFGPGTRLTVT.

This clonotype occurred many times. The V gene is TRBV12-3 or TRBV12-4, the J gene TRBJ1-1; 7 positions match TRBD1. CDR3 length: 12 residues. V shed 4 bases, J shed 7 bases, and the junction held 3 bases outside the gene matches. The CDR3 loop is CASSSRQGEAFF. CDR3 nucleotides: TGTGCCAGCAGTTCAAGACAGGGTGAAGCTTTCTTT.

This clonotype was counted many times. The chain carries TRBV29-1 and TRBJ2-5; D possibly corresponds to TRBD1 (6 bases). This CDR3 has 12 amino acids. V gave up 4 bases and J gave up 2 bases, with 8 bases separating them. Germline CDR1 SQVTM, CDR2 ANQGSEA. The CDR3 loop is CSVVTGQETQYF. In DNA form, the CDR3 reads TGCAGCGTTGTAACAGGGCAAGAGACCCAGTACTTC.

This clonotype was counted ten times or more. J is TRBJ2-2 and V is TRBV7-3; D is uncertain. The CDR3 loop spans 13 amino acids. V lost 7 bases and J lost 2, with 8 bases in between. The germline V gene encodes CDR1 SGHTA and CDR2 FQGTGA. The CDR3 region is CASTTDNTGELFF. In nucleotides, the CDR3 is TGTGCCAGCACGACTGACAACACCGGGGAGCTGTTTTTT.

This clonotype was picked up many times. V and J are TRBV11-3 and TRBJ1-3; perhaps TRBD1 as D (6 bases). CDR3 size: 15 residues. The V gene lost 5 bases and the J gene lost 1 base, with 12 bases spanning the gap. The germline gives CDR1 SGHNT, CDR2 YENEEA. The CDR3 bases are TGTGCCAGCAGCCAAGAAGGGACATCTGGAAACACCATATATTTT. Residues: CASSQEGTSGNTIYF. Full variable domain (remainder filled in from reference TRBV11-3 and TRBJ1-3): EAGVVQSPRYKIIEKKQPVAFWCNPISGHNTLYWYLQNLGQGPELLIRYENEEAVDDSQLPKDRFSAERLKGVDSTLKIQPAELGDSAVYLCASSQEGTSGNTIYFGEGSWLTVV.